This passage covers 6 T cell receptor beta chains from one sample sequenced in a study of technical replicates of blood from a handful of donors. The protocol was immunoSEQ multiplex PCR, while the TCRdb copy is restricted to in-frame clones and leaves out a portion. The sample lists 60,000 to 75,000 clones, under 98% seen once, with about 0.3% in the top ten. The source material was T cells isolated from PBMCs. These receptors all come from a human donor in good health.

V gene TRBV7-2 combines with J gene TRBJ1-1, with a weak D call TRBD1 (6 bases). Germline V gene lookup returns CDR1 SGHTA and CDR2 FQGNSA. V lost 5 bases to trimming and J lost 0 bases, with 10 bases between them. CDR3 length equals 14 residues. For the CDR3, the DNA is TGTGCCAGCAGCCTAGGGGGGCTGAACACTGAAGCTTTCTTT. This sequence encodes CASSLGGLNTEAFF.

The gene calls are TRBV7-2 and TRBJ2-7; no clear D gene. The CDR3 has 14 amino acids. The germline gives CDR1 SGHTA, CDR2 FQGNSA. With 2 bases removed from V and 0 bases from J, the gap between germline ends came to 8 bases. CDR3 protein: CASSLILYSYEQYF. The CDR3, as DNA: TGTGCCAGCAGCTTAATCCTTTACTCCTACGAGCAGTACTTC. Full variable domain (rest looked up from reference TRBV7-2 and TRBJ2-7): GAGVSQSPSNKVTEKGKDVELRCDPISGHTALYWYRQSLGQGLEFLIYFQGNSAPDKSGLPSDRFSAERTGGSVSTLTIQRTQQEDSAVYLCASSLILYSYEQYFGPGTRLTVT.

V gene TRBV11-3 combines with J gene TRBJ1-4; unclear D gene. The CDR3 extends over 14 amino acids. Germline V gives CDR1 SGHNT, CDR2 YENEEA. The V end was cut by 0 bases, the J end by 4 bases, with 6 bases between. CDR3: CASSLDPLNEKLFF. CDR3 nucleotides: TGTGCCAGCAGCTTAGATCCTCTTAATGAAAAACTGTTTTTT.

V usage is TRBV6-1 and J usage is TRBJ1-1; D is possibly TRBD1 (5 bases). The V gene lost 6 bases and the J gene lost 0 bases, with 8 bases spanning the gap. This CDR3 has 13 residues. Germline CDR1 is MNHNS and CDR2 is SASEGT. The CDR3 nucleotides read TGTGCCAGCAGGGGGCTCCTGAACACTGAAGCTTTCTTT. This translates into CASRGLLNTEAFF.

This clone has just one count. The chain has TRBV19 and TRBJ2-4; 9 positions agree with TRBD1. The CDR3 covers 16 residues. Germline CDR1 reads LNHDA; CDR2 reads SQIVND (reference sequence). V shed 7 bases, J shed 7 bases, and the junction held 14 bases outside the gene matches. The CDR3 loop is CASNPTDRGKVNIQYF. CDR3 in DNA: TGTGCCAGTAACCCTACGGACAGGGGAAAAGTGAACATTCAGTACTTC.

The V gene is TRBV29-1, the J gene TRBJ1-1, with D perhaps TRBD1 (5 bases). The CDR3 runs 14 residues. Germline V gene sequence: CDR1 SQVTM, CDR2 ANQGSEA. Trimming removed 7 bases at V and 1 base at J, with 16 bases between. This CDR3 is CSAEGGHTNTEAFF. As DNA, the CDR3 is TGCAGCGCCGAGGGAGGACATACGAACACTGAAGCTTTCTTT.